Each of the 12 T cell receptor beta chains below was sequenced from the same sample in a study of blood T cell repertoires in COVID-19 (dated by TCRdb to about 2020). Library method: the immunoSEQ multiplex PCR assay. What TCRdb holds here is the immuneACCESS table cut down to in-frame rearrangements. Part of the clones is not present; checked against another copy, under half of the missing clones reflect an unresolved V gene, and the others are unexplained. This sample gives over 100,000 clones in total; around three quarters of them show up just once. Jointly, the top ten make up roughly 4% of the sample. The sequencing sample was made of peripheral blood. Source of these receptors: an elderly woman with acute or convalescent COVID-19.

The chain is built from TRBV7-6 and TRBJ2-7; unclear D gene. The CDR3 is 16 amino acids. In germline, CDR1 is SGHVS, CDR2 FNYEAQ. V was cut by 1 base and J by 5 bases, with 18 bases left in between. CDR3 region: CASSLGAGRIGDEQYF. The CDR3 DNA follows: TGTGCCAGCAGCTTAGGGGCAGGTAGAATTGGTGACGAGCAGTACTTC.

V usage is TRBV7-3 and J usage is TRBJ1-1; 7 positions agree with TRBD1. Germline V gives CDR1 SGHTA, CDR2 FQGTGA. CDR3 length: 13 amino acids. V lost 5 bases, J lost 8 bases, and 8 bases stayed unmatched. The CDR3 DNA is TGTGCCAGCAGCCCAGGGGGACGGCTCGAAGCTTTCTTT. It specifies CASSPGGRLEAFF.

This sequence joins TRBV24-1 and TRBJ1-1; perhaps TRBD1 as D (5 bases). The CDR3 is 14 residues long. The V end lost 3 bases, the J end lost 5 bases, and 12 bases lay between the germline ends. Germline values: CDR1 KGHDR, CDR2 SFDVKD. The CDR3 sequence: CATSDRRGGTEAFF. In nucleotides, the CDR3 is TGTGCCACCAGTGATCGCCGCGGGGGTACTGAAGCTTTCTTT.

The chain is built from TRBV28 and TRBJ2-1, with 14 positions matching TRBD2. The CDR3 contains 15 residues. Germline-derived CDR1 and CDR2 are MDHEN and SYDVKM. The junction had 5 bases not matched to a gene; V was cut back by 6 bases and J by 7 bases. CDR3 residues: CASRTSGRAKNEQFF. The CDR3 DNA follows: TGTGCCAGCAGGACTAGCGGGAGGGCTAAGAATGAGCAGTTCTTC.

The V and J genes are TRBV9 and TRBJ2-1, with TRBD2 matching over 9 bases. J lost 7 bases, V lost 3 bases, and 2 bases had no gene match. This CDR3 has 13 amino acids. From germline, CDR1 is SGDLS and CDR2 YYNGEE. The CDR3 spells CASSGGLANEQFF. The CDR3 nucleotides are TGTGCCAGCAGCGGGGGACTAGCAAATGAGCAGTTCTTC.

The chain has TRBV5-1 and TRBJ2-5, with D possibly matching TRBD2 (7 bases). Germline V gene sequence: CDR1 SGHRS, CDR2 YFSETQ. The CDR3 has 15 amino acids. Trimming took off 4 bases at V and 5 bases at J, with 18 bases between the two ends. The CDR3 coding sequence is TGCGCCAGCAGCCCGGCATGGGGGGGCCGGGAGACCCAGTACTTC. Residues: CASSPAWGGRETQYF.

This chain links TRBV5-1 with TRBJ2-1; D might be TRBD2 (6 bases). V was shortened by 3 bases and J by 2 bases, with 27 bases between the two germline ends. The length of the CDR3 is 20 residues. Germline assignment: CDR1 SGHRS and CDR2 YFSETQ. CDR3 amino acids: CASSSSTTPSAHTTYNEQFF. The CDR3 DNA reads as TGCGCCAGCAGCTCCTCGACGACGCCTAGCGCCCACACCACCTACAATGAGCAGTTCTTC.

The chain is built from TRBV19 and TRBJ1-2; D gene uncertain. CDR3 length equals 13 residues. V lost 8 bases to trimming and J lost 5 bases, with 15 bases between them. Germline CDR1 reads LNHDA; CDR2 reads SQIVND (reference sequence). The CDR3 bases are TGTGCCAGTGGTCGGGGTTGGGAATATGGCTACACCTTC. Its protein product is CASGRGWEYGYTF.

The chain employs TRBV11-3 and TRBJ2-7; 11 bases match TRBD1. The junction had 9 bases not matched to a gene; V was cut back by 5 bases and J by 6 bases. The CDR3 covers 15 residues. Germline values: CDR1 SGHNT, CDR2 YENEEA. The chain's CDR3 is CASSPTGTGGSEQYF. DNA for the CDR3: TGTGCCAGCAGCCCGACCGGGACAGGGGGTAGCGAGCAGTACTTC.

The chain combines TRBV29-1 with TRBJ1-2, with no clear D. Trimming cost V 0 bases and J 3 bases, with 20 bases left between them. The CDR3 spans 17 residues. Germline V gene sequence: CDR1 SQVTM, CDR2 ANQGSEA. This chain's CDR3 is CSVEEDRAWEGYYGYTF. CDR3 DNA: TGCAGCGTTGAAGAGGACCGAGCTTGGGAGGGCTACTATGGCTACACCTTC.

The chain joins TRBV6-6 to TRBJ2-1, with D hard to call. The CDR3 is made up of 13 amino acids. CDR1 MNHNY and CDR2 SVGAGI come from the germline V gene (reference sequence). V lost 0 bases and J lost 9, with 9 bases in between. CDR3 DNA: TGTGCCAGCAGTTACTCTGTGGGCAGTGAGCAGTTCTTC. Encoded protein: CASSYSVGSEQFF.

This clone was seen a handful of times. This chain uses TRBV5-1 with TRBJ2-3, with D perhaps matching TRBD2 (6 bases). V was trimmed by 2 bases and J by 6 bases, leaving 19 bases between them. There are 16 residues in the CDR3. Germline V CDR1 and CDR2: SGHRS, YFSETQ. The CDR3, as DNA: TGCGCCAGCAGCTTTTCGGGATCGGGGGATGGGGATACGCAGTATTTT. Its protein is CASSFSGSGDGDTQYF.